This entry describes one TCR beta chain. The antigen is unknown. Sequencing was performed with immunoSEQ multiplex PCR; in TCRdb, only in-frame clones are kept and a portion is missing. This sample carries about 140,000 clones, 80% to 95% of them seen once, and the ten largest clones take under 2.5%. This entry belongs to a study of T cell responses to AZD1222 COVID-19 vaccine. In the study overall: Second doses that came at about 4 or about 12 weeks were put together.

Whole-study results and caveats: Only a handful of individuals given AZD1222 were seropositive at baseline.

Germline CDR1 is SGHVS and CDR2 is FQNEAQ. Trimming removed 5 bases at V and 11 bases at J, with 21 bases between. The CDR3 sequence is 14 residues long. The receptor comes from an adult in good health. The sequences come from peripheral blood, collected on day 0 of AZD1222 vaccination. The V and J genes are TRBV7-8 and TRBJ1-1, with D possibly matching TRBD1 (5 bases). CDR3: CASSPEGRGIRAFF. The CDR3 coding sequence is TGTGCCAGCAGCCCAGAAGGGCGGGGGATTAGGGCTTTCTTT.